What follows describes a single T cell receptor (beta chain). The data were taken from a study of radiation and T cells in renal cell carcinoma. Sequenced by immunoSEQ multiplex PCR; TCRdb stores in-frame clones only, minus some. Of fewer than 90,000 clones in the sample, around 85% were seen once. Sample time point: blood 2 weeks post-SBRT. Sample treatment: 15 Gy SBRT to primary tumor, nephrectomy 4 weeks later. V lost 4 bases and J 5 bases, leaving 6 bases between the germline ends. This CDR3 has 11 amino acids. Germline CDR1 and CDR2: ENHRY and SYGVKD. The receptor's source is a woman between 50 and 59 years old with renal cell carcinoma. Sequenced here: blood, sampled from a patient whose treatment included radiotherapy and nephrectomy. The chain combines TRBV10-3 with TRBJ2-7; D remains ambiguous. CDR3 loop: CAISAAHEQYF. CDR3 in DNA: TGTGCCATCAGTGCGGCCCACGAGCAGTACTTC.